One sample yielded the 15 T cell receptor beta chains listed below, sequenced in a study of blood T cells in healthy people across ages. Combining a sample-barcoded 5' primer with a J-beta primer mix, a second PCR ran for roughly 7 to 12 cycles. Each CDR3 protein gets one entry after TCRdb re-called the 5' RACE reads with MiXCR. The table has roughly 1,500,000 distinct CDR3 sequences, roughly 30% seen once; the top ten hold around 11%. Sequenced input: blood. The source of these receptors is a woman in her twenties or thirties in good health.

The chain carries TRBV7-2 and TRBJ2-1; 7 bases match TRBD2. Unmatched junction bases numbered 6, after V lost 6 bases and J lost 7 bases. The CDR3 is 13 amino acids. Germline-derived CDR1 and CDR2 are SGHTA and FQGNSA. Here the CDR3 reads CASSSTSRNEQFF. CDR3 bases: TGTGCCAGCAGTTCGACTAGCAGGAATGAGCAGTTCTTC.

The CDR3 reads CASSQDWAGGETQYF. In DNA, the CDR3 is TGTGCCAGCAGCCAAGATTGGGCGGGGGGGGAGACCCAGTACTTC. The V call is TRBV3-1, the J call TRBJ2-7; 9 bases line up with TRBD2. The J call is in doubt because the DNA end fits TRBJ2-5 better. CDR1 and CDR2 from the germline V gene are LGHDT and YNNKEL (reference sequence). The CDR3 covers 15 residues.

The J gene is TRBJ2-7, the V gene TRBV28, with D tentatively TRBD1 (6 bases). CDR3 size: 14 residues. CDR1 is MDHEN, CDR2 SYDVKM, per germline. Trimming stripped 5 bases from V and 3 bases from J, with 14 bases between. The CDR3 loop is CASSKPRGGYEQYF. The CDR3 DNA follows: TGTGCCAGCAGTAAACCCCGAGGGGGCTACGAGCAGTACTTC.

This chain links TRBV18 with TRBJ2-3; D ambiguous. Germline assignment: CDR1 KGHSH and CDR2 LQKENI. This CDR3 is 14 amino acids long. Trimming shortened V by 5 bases and J by 1 base, and 10 bases separated the two germline ends. The CDR3, as DNA: TGTGCCAGCTCAACGATAGAGGGCACAGATACGCAGTATTTT. Protein product: CASSTIEGTDTQYF.

The count of this clonotype is one. V and J are TRBV7-6 and TRBJ2-7; tentative D call: TRBD1 (6 bases). Trimming cost V 1 base and J 0 bases, with 13 bases left between them. Germline assignment: CDR1 SGHVS and CDR2 FNYEAQ. The CDR3 length is 16 residues. CDR3 protein: CASSLVTGKSSYEQYF. The CDR3 nucleotides are TGTGCCAGCAGCTTAGTTACAGGGAAGAGCTCCTACGAGCAGTACTTC.

To note about this clonotype: It may be a read error: a sequence one base away is much more abundant. The rearrangement uses TRBV24-1 and TRBJ2-5; 10 bases fit TRBD2. CDR3 size: 13 residues. Unmatched junction bases numbered 3, after V lost 7 bases and J lost 5 bases. CDR1 KGHDR and CDR2 SFDVKD come from the germline V gene. The CDR3 DNA reads TGTGCCACCAGGGGACTAGCGTTCGAGACCCAGTACTTC. Encoded protein: CATRGLAFETQYF.

A note on this clonotype: The germline gene is not matched at one end of the junction; a read error may be the cause. The CDR3 loop reads CAGSLNLSGGETQYF. The CDR3 DNA reads TGTGCCGGCAGCTTAAATCTCTCGGGGGGGGAGACCCAGTACTTC. The rearrangement joins TRBV7-2 to TRBJ2-7; 8 bases map to TRBD2. TRBJ2-5 explains the end of the DNA better; the J call may be wrong. CDR3 length: 15 amino acids. Germline V lookup: CDR1 SGHTA, CDR2 FQGNSA.

V and J are TRBV12-3 or TRBV12-4 and TRBJ2-1; 10 bases are shared with TRBD2. This CDR3 has 15 residues. The V and J ends lost 3 bases and 8 bases, in that order; junction bases with no gene match: 7. The CDR3 reads CASSLLAGGFDEQFF. DNA of the CDR3: TGTGCCAGCAGTTTGTTAGCGGGGGGTTTCGATGAGCAGTTCTTC.

This clonotype was found many times. The chain couples TRBV12-3 or TRBV12-4 to TRBJ2-7; TRBD1 matches at 8 bases. The CDR3 sequence is 14 residues long. Losses at the gene ends were 6 bases for V and 4 bases for J; bases not matched to a gene: 8. The chain's CDR3 is CASSTDRVAYEQYF. The CDR3 nucleotides are TGTGCCAGCAGCACGGACAGGGTGGCGTACGAGCAGTACTTC.

Comments on this clonotype: This may come from a read error, since a much larger clone is one base off. V and J are TRBV7-9 and TRBJ2-1; tentative D call: TRBD2 (7 bases). From germline, CDR1 is SEHNR and CDR2 FQNEAQ (reference sequence). This CDR3 is 14 amino acids long. The CDR3 DNA reads as TGTGCCAGCAGGTTAGGGGGGGGGCGAAATGAGCAGTTCTTC. Its translation is CASRLGGGRNEQFF.

The V and J genes are TRBV5-1 and TRBJ2-7; TRBD2 aligns across 7 bases. The J segment lost 5 bases and the V segment lost 4 bases, leaving 9 bases of the junction unmatched. Germline V gene data show CDR1 as SGHRS and CDR2 as YFSETQ. The CDR3 covers 14 residues. CDR3 residues: CASSLLPGRDEQYF. For the CDR3, the DNA is TGCGCCAGCAGCCTGTTGCCGGGGAGGGACGAGCAGTACTTC.

This clonotype was observed a handful of times. The rearrangement links TRBV20-1 to TRBJ2-7, with 7 bases fitting TRBD2. The ends lost 0 bases at V and 7 bases at J; junction bases unmatched: 12. The CDR3 is made up of 15 amino acids. Germline V gives CDR1 DFQATT, CDR2 SNEGSKA (reference sequence). The chain's CDR3 is CSARDLTSALGEQYF. CDR3 bases: TGCAGTGCTAGAGATCTCACTAGCGCCCTGGGGGAGCAGTACTTC.

This clonotype was picked up a small number of times. The chain recombines TRBV11-2 with TRBJ2-7; D is unclear. V lost 5 bases and J 4 bases, leaving 15 bases between the germline ends. CDR3 length: 14 amino acids. In germline, CDR1 is SGHAT, CDR2 FQNNGV. CDR3: CASSPRWTGYEQYF. CDR3 nucleotides: TGTGCCAGCAGCCCCCGCTGGACGGGTTACGAGCAGTACTTC.

As concerns this clonotype: One end of the junction varies from germline; a read error may be responsible. The V and J genes are TRBV14 and TRBJ2-5; a possible D gene is TRBD1 (5 bases). In germline, CDR1 is SGHDN, CDR2 FVKESK. The CDR3 runs 14 residues. CDR3 residues: CVSSQVGRQETQYF. CDR3 nucleotide sequence: TGTGTCAGCAGCCAAGTGGGGCGCCAAGAGACCCAGTACTTC.

This clonotype has a handful of counts. The chain carries TRBV19 and TRBJ2-3; perhaps TRBD1 as D (6 bases). The CDR3 consists of 14 residues. The germline gives CDR1 LNHDA, CDR2 SQIVND (reference sequence). Trimming stripped 11 bases from V and 1 base from J, with 16 bases between. CDR3 region: CAGRQVPGTDTQYF. The CDR3 DNA follows: TGTGCCGGAAGACAGGTTCCCGGCACAGATACGCAGTATTTT.